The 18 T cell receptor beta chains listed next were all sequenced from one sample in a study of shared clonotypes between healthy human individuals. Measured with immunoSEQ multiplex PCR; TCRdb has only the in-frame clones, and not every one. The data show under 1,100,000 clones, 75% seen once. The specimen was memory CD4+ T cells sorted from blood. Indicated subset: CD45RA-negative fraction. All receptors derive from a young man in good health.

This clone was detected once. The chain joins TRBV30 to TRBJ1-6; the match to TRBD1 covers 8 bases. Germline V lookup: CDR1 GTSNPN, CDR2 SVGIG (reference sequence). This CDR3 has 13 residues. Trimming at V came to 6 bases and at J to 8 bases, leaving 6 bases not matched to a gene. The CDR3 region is CACRDRTDSPLHF. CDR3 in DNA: TGTGCCTGCCGGGACAGGACTGATTCACCCCTCCACTTT.

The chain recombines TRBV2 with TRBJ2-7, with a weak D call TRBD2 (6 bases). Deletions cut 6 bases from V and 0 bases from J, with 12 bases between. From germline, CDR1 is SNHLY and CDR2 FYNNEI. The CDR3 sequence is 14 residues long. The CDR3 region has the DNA TGTGCCAGCAGGAATAGCGGCCCCTCCTACGAGCAGTACTTC. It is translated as CASRNSGPSYEQYF.

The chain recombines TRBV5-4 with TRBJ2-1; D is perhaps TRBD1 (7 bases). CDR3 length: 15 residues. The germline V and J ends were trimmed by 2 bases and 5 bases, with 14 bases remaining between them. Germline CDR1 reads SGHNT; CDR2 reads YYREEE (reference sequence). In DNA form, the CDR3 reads TGTGCCAGCAGCTTAGGGCAGGGGGGACACAATGAGCAGTTCTTC. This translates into CASSLGQGGHNEQFF.

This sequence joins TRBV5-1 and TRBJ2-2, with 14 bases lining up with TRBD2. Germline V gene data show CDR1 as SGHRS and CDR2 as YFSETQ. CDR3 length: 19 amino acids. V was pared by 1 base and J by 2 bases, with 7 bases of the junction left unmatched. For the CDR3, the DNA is TGCGCCAGCAGCTTGCCCCCGGGACTAGCGGGGGTTAACACCGGGGAGCTGTTTTTT. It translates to CASSLPPGLAGVNTGELFF.

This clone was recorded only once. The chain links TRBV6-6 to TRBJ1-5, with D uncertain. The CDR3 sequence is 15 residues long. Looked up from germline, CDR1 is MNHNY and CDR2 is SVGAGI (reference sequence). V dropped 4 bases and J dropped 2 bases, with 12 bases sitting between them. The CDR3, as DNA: TGTGCCAGCAGTTTGGAGGCAGTGGGCAATCAGCCCCAGCATTTT. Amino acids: CASSLEAVGNQPQHF.

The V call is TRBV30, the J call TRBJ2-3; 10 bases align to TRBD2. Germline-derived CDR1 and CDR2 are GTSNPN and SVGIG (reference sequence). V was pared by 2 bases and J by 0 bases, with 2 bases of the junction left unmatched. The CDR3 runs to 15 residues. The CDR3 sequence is CAWSLAGASTDTQYF. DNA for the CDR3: TGTGCCTGGAGTCTAGCGGGGGCTAGCACAGATACGCAGTATTTT.

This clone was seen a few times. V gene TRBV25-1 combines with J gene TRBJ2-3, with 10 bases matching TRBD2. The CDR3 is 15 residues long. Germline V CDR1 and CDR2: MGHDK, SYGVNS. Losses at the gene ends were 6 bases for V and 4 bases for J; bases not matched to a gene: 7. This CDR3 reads CASSRASGSPDTQYF. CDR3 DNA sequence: TGTGCCAGCAGCCGGGCTAGCGGGAGCCCAGATACGCAGTATTTT.

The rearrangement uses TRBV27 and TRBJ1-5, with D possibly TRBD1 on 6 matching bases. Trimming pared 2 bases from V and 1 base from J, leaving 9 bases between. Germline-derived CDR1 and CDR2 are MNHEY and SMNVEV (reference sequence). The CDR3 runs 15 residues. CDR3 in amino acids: CASSLQGSSNQPQHF. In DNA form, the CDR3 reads TGTGCCAGCAGTTTACAGGGGTCCAGCAATCAGCCCCAGCATTTT.

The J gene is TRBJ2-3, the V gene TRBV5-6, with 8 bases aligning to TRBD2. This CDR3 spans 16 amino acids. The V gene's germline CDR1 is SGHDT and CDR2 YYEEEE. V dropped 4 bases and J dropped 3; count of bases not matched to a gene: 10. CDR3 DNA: TGTGCCAGCAGCCCCCCGGGACTAGTGCTAACAGATACGCAGTATTTT. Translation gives CASSPPGLVLTDTQYF. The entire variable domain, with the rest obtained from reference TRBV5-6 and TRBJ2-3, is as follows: DAGVTQSPTHLIKTRGQQVTLRCSPKSGHDTVSWYQQALGQGPQFIFQYYEEEERQRGNFPDRFSGHQFPNYSSELNVNALLLGDSALYLCASSPPGLVLTDTQYFGPGTRLTVL.

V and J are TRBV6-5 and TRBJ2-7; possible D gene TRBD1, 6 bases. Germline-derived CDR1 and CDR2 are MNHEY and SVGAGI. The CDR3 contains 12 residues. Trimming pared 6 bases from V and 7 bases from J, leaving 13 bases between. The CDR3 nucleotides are TGTGCCAGCAGCGAACAGGGTATGGAGCAGTACTTC. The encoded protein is CASSEQGMEQYF.

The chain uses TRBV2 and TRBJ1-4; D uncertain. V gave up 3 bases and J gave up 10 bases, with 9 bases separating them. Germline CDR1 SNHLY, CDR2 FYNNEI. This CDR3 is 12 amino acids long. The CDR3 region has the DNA TGTGCCAGCAGTGATTTGGAACGAAAACTGTTTTTT. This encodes CASSDLERKLFF. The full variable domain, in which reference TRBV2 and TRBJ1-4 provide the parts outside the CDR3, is EPEVTQTPSHQVTQMGQEVILRCVPISNHLYFYWYRQILGQKVEFLVSFYNNEISEKSEIFDDQFSVERPDGSNFTLKIRSTKLEDSAMYFCASSDLERKLFFGSGTQLSVL.

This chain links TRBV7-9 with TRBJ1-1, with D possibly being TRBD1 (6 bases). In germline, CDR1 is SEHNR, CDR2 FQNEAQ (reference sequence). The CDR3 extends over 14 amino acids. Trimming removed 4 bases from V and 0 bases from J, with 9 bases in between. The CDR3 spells CASSSQGLNTEAFF. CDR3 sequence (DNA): TGTGCCAGCAGCTCACAGGGCCTGAACACTGAAGCTTTCTTT.

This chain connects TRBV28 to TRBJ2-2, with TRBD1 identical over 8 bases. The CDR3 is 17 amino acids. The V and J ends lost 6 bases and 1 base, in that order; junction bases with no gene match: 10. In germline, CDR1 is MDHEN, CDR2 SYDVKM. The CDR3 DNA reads TGTGCCAGCAGAAACCCCACCGGGACAGGGAACACCGGGGAGCTGTTTTTT. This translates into CASRNPTGTGNTGELFF. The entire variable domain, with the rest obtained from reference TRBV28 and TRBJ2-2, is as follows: DVKVTQSSRYLVKRTGEKVFLECVQDMDHENMFWYRQDPGLGLRLIYFSYDVKMKEKGDIPEGYSVSREKKERFSLILESASTNQTSMYLCASRNPTGTGNTGELFFGEGSRLTVL.

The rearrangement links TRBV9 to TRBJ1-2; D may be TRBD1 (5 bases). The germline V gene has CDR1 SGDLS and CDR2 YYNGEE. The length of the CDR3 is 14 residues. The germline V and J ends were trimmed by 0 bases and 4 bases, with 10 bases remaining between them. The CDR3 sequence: CASSVDGGIYGYTF. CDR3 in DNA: TGTGCCAGCAGCGTAGACGGGGGAATCTATGGCTACACCTTC.

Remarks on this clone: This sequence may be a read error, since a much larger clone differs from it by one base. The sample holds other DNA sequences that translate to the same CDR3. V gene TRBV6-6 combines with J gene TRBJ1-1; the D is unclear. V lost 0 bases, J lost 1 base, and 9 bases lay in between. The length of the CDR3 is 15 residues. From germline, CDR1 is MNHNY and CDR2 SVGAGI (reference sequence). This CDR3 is CASSYSRTGNTEAFF. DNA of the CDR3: TGTGCCAGCAGTTACTCCCGGACGGGGAACACTGAAGCTTTCTTT.

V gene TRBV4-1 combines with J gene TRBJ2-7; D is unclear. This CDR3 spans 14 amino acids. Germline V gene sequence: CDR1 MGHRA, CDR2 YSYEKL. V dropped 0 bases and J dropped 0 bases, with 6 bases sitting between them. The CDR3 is CASSQDLDSYEQYF. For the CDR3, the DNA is TGCGCCAGCAGCCAAGATTTAGACTCCTACGAGCAGTACTTC.

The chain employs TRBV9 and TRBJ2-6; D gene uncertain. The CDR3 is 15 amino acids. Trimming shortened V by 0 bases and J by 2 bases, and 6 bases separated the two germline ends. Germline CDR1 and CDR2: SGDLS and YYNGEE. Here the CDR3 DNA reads TGTGCCAGCAGCGTAGGATCGGCTGGGGCCAACGTCCTGACTTTC. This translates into CASSVGSAGANVLTF.

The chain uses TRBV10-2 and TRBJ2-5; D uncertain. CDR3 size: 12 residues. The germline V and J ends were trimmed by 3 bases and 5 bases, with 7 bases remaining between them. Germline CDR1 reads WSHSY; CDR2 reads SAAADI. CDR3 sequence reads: CASSDQGETQYF. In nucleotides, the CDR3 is TGCGCCAGCAGTGACCAAGGGGAGACCCAGTACTTC.